The 14 T cell receptor beta chains below were found in one sample sequenced in a study of monozygotic twins with inflammatory bowel disease. Each CDR3 protein gets one entry in TCRdb, which reprocessed the 5' RACE reads and gives no DNA. The sample table includes roughly 200,000 distinct CDR3 sequences. Sample: blood. Source of these receptors: a human donor with ulcerative colitis or Crohn's disease, or a healthy co-twin of an affected twin (not recorded which).

The V call is TRBV5-5, the J call TRBJ2-3; TCRdb calls TRBD2, which cannot be checked without DNA. This CDR3 has 16 amino acids. The germline gives CDR1 SGHKS, CDR2 YYEKEE (reference sequence). The CDR3 loop is CASSPRLAGGFDTQYF. Full variable domain (remainder filled in from reference TRBV5-5 and TRBJ2-3): DAGVTQSPTHLIKTRGQQVTLRCSPISGHKSVSWYQQVLGQGPQFIFQYYEKEERGRGNFPDRFSARQFPNYSSELNVNALLLGDSALYLCASSPRLAGGFDTQYFGPGTRLTVL.

V usage is TRBV6-5 and J usage is TRBJ1-6; lacking DNA, the TRBD1 call made by TCRdb goes unchecked. CDR1 and CDR2 from the germline V gene are MNHEY and SVGAGI. This CDR3 contains 13 residues. The chain's CDR3 is CASTDGGSSPLHF.

J is TRBJ2-7 and V is TRBV12-3 or TRBV12-4; TCRdb indicates TRBD1, and absent DNA this call remains unverified. The length of the CDR3 is 14 residues. This chain's CDR3 is CASSRQERYYEQYF.

V and J are TRBV10-3 and TRBJ2-2. Germline V CDR1 and CDR2: ENHRY, SYGVKD. This CDR3 is 15 amino acids long. The CDR3 region is CAISPEYGNTGELFF.

J is TRBJ1-5 and V is TRBV5-1; TCRdb's D call of TRBD1 is untestable without DNA. Germline loops: CDR1 SGHRS, CDR2 YFSETQ. The CDR3 loop spans 16 amino acids. CDR3 residues: CASSLGDGLSNQPQHF. The full variable domain, its missing parts supplied by reference TRBV5-1 and TRBJ1-5, is KAGVTQTPRYLIKTRGQQVTLSCSPISGHRSVSWYQQTPGQGLQFLFEYFSETQRNKGNFPGRFSGRQFSNSRSEMNVSTLELGDSALYLCASSLGDGLSNQPQHFGDGTRLSIL.

This rearrangement joins TRBV3-1 to TRBJ2-6; the TCRdb call, TRBD1, lacks DNA for checking. This CDR3 contains 19 residues. Germline CDR1 reads LGHDT; CDR2 reads YNNKEL (reference sequence). The CDR3 loop reads CASSQVLWTGNAGANVLTF.

The chain carries TRBV29-1 and TRBJ1-2; TCRdb proposes TRBD1, but this gene call is untestable without DNA. The CDR3 sequence is 12 residues long. CDR1 SQVTM and CDR2 ANQGSEA come from the germline V gene. The CDR3 here is CSVADKNYGYTF.

The chain is built from TRBV7-9 and TRBJ2-7; TCRdb names TRBD2, which stays unverified in the absence of DNA. Germline CDR1 and CDR2: SEHNR and FQNEAQ (reference sequence). This CDR3 is built from 13 residues. CDR3 loop: CASSPSEGYGQYF. The full variable domain, its missing parts supplied by reference TRBV7-9 and TRBJ2-7, is DTGVSQNPRHKITKRGQNVTFRCDPISEHNRLYWYRQTLGQGPEFLTYFQNEAQLEKSRLLSDRFSAERPKGSFSTLEIQRTEQGDSAMYLCASSPSEGYGQYFGPGTRLTVT.

The chain joins TRBV20-1 to TRBJ2-7. The CDR3 totals 11 residues. Germline CDR1 DFQATT, CDR2 SNEGSKA (reference sequence). CDR3 sequence: CSEAFGDEQYF.

V and J are TRBV7-9 and TRBJ2-2; there is no DNA to check the TCRdb D call of TRBD1. This CDR3 has 16 amino acids. Per germline, CDR1 SEHNR and CDR2 FQNEAQ (reference sequence). The CDR3 sequence is CASSLLGRENTGELFF.

The chain employs TRBV29-1 and TRBJ1-1; TCRdb picks TRBD1, but there is no DNA to check that call. Germline V gives CDR1 SQVTM, CDR2 ANQGSEA. This CDR3 is 18 amino acids long. CDR3 sequence reads: CSVEDGNRGVPMNTEAFF.

The CDR3 sequence: CASSLARAAATNEKLFF. The chain has TRBV7-8 and TRBJ1-4. Germline values: CDR1 SGHVS, CDR2 FQNEAQ. The CDR3 sequence is 17 residues long.

The rearrangement links TRBV7-2 to TRBJ2-1. Germline V gene sequence: CDR1 SGHTA, CDR2 FQGNSA. The CDR3 consists of 14 residues. The chain's CDR3 is CASSFPAPDNEQFF.

This rearrangement joins TRBV3-1 to TRBJ1-1. Germline V gives CDR1 LGHDT, CDR2 YNNKEL (reference sequence). CDR3 length: 16 residues. The CDR3 here is CASSHSSTPSNTEAFF.